This T cell receptor beta chain was recovered during a study of cytomegalovirus exposure and HLA in healthy donors. Donors consisted of healthy bone marrow donors. The PCR employed 60 Vbeta primers together with 13 Jbeta primers. Only in-frame clones appear in the TCRdb table, and some are missing; sequencing was by immunoSEQ multiplex PCR. The table lists about 200,000 clones, 70% to 80% of them singletons, with less than 3% in the top ten. Remarks on this clone: Its antigen is not known.

Whole-study findings and limits: The productive fraction for most TCR beta V segments was about 90% or about 30% in an earlier analysis. Clonal expansion was found to be greater in HLA-associated TCR beta chains than in equally common others in a later analysis. Rare TCR sequences predominated, though certain public TCRs were found in many donors.

Deletions cut 6 bases from V and 3 bases from J, with 14 bases between. The CDR3 runs 14 residues. Germline loops: CDR1 SNHLY, CDR2 FYNNEI. The chain carries TRBV2 and TRBJ1-1; a possible D gene is TRBD1 (6 bases). This clonotype originated in a woman in her 30s in good health and CMV-seronegative. The sequencing sample was made of PBMCs. DNA of the CDR3: TGTGCCAGCAGCGACACAACAGGGTACACTGAAGCTTTCTTT. This encodes CASSDTTGYTEAFF.